This T cell receptor (beta chain) is from a study of regulatory T cells in long-lasting Graves disease. Time point denoted: newly diagnosed GD, antithyroid drugs for less than 3 months. PBMC-extracted RNA yielded the TCR library. Study-wide results and caveats: TCR diversity in persistent Graves' patients was below that of newly diagnosed ones.

This clonotype was counted at least ten times. What it recognizes is unknown. Sequencing libraries for TCR beta were prepared with iRepertoire HTBI primers and Arm-PCR of CDR3 regions. Each CDR3 protein gets one entry after TCRdb re-called the multiplex PCR reads with MiXCR. The repertoire includes 400,000 to 500,000 distinct CDR3 sequences, less than 20% of them detected once, and about 25% sits in the top ten. This CDR3 has 18 residues. Germline CDR1 and CDR2: MNHEY and SVGEGT. V was pared by 0 bases and J by 3 bases, with 11 bases of the junction left unmatched. These data were also reused for a study on T cells in Graves' hyperthyroidism and ophthalmopathy.

The rearrangement joins TRBV6-2 or TRBV6-3 to TRBJ2-7; 10 nucleotides line up with TRBD2. This clonotype was sampled from a woman between 18 and 29 years old with Graves disease. The sequencing here drew on peripheral blood mononuclear cells (PBMCs), taken at new diagnosis, from a patient treated with antithyroid drugs. The CDR3 bases are TGTGCCAGCAGTTACTCCCCGTTTGAGCTAGCGGGAGTCTACGAGCAGTACTTC. Translating gives CASSYSPFELAGVYEQYF.